One and the same sample provided the 28 T cell receptor beta chains below, sequenced in a study of blood T cell repertoires in COVID-19. TCRdb keeps only in-frame clones here, not all; method: immunoSEQ multiplex PCR. The sample has just under 350,000 clones, 88% seen once. The sequenced material came from peripheral blood. The receptors were sampled from a woman aged 70 to 79 with COVID-19, enrolled during active disease.

The rearrangement links TRBV11-2 to TRBJ2-5; TRBD2 agrees at 10 bases. Germline CDR1 reads SGHAT; CDR2 reads FQNNGV. The CDR3 totals 14 residues. The junction had 5 bases not matched to a gene; V was cut back by 7 bases and J by 3 bases. CDR3 in DNA: TGTGCCAGCAACCCGGGACTAGCGAAAGAGACCCAGTACTTC. It yields the protein CASNPGLAKETQYF. Complete variable domain (other parts from reference TRBV11-2 and TRBJ2-5): EAGVAQSPRYKIIEKRQSVAFWCNPISGHATLYWYQQILGQGPKLLIQFQNNGVVDDSQLPKDRFSAERLKGVDSTLKIQPAKLEDSAVYLCASNPGLAKETQYFGPGTRLLVL.

The chain has TRBV5-4 and TRBJ1-6; 10 nucleotides line up with TRBD1. Germline CDR1 SGHNT, CDR2 YYREEE (reference sequence). After removal of 4 bases from V and 7 bases from J, the junction contained 11 bases not matched to a gene. CDR3 size: 17 residues. The CDR3 nucleotides read TGTGCCAGCAGCCCGGGACAGGGGTCTGGAGTCAATTCACCCCTCCACTTT. Its translation: CASSPGQGSGVNSPLHF.

The chain has TRBV7-2 and TRBJ2-2; 9 bases map to TRBD2. Trimming removed 4 bases from V and 2 bases from J; junction bases left unmatched: 5. The germline gives CDR1 SGHTA, CDR2 FQGNSA. This CDR3 region has 16 residues. CDR3 in DNA: TGTGCCAGCAGCTGGGCTAGCGGGGATAACACCGGGGAGCTGTTTTTT. This translates into CASSWASGDNTGELFF.

This chain connects TRBV24-1 to TRBJ2-2, with 7 nucleotides matching TRBD1. CDR1 is KGHDR and CDR2 is SFDVKD in the germline V gene. The CDR3 runs to 17 residues. The trim removed 4 bases at V and 3 bases at J, leaving 10 bases unmatched. The CDR3 here is CATSDPRGQGDTGELFF. The DNA for the CDR3 is TGTGCCACCAGTGACCCGCGAGGGCAGGGGGACACCGGGGAGCTGTTTTTT.

The chain is built from TRBV7-6 and TRBJ2-1; 8 nucleotides match TRBD2. Losses at the gene ends were 4 bases for V and 3 bases for J; bases not matched to a gene: 11. The CDR3 has 17 residues. From germline, CDR1 is SGHVS and CDR2 FNYEAQ. CDR3 sequence reads: CASSWKGGGTRYNEQFF. The CDR3 region has the DNA TGTGCCAGCAGCTGGAAGGGCGGGGGGACCCGCTACAATGAGCAGTTCTTC.

The CDR3 bases are TGCAGCGTTCAGGGCACAACGAGGACCTACGAGCAGTACTTC. Its translation: CSVQGTTRTYEQYF. V is TRBV29-1 and J is TRBJ2-7; D is possibly TRBD1 (5 bases). There are 14 residues in the CDR3. Germline lookup yields CDR1 SQVTM and CDR2 ANQGSEA. Trimming left V 5 bases short and J 2 bases short, with 16 bases between.

This clone appeared once. The V gene is TRBV27, the J gene TRBJ2-1; the D is unclear. Trimming cost V 5 bases and J 0 bases, with 11 bases left between them. The CDR3 loop spans 15 amino acids. Germline V gives CDR1 MNHEY, CDR2 SMNVEV (reference sequence). Here the CDR3 reads CASSPSDYSYNEQFF. CDR3 sequence (DNA): TGTGCCAGCAGTCCGAGCGATTACTCCTACAATGAGCAGTTCTTC.

The V and J genes are TRBV19 and TRBJ2-2, with TRBD1 as a possible D gene (6 bases). Germline CDR1 reads LNHDA; CDR2 reads SQIVND (reference sequence). This CDR3 has 15 amino acids. The V gene lost 8 bases and the J gene lost 1 base, with 14 bases spanning the gap. CDR3 loop: CASQDSSLNTGELFF. DNA of the CDR3: TGTGCCAGTCAGGACAGCTCACTGAACACCGGGGAGCTGTTTTTT.

The chain couples TRBV7-2 to TRBJ2-5; 8 nucleotides line up with TRBD2. The CDR3 has 15 residues. The V segment lost 1 base and the J segment 5 bases; nucleotides outside the gene matches: 6. Per germline, CDR1 SGHTA and CDR2 FQGNSA. CDR3 DNA sequence: TGTGCCAGCAGCTTAGGCGGGGGGTTTGTGGAGACCCAGTACTTC. This gives the protein CASSLGGGFVETQYF.

The count of this clone is one. At one end the junction does not follow the germline gene, possibly because of a read error. V usage is TRBV19 and J usage is TRBJ1-5; D uncertain. Germline lookup yields CDR1 LNHDA and CDR2 SQIVND (reference sequence). CDR3 length: 13 amino acids. CDR3 residues: CASSASGVGEFYF. In DNA, the CDR3 is TGTGCCAGTAGTGCCAGTGGGGTTGGGGAGTTCTATTTT.

This clone was counted only a few times. This sequence joins TRBV6-2 or TRBV6-3 and TRBJ1-2; 12 nucleotides agree with TRBD1. The CDR3 is made up of 15 amino acids. With V trimmed by 2 bases and J by 8 bases, 6 bases remained unmatched. Germline-derived CDR1 and CDR2 are MNHEY and SVGEGT. CDR3 protein: CASSYDGTGGGGYTF. CDR3 nucleotide sequence: TGTGCCAGCAGTTACGATGGGACAGGGGGCGGCGGCTACACCTTC.

The genes are TRBV7-2 and TRBJ1-3, with unresolved D. This CDR3 has 15 residues. Germline V gene data show CDR1 as SGHTA and CDR2 as FQGNSA. V lost 5 bases and J 0 bases, leaving 11 bases between the germline ends. The CDR3 sequence: CASSLLMSSGNTIYF. As DNA, the CDR3 is TGTGCCAGCAGCCTCTTGATGAGCTCTGGAAACACCATATATTTT.

The J gene is TRBJ2-1, the V gene TRBV5-1; 9 bases agree with TRBD1. This CDR3 is 17 amino acids long. The junction had 8 bases not matched to a gene; V was cut back by 4 bases and J by 0 bases. CDR1 SGHRS and CDR2 YFSETQ come from the germline V gene. CDR3 nucleotides: TGCGCCAGCAGCGACGGGACAGGGCCTAGCTCCTACAATGAGCAGTTCTTC. This codes for CASSDGTGPSSYNEQFF.

This rearrangement joins TRBV7-9 to TRBJ1-1; no definite D call. V was shortened by 1 base and J by 0 bases, with 6 bases between the two germline ends. This CDR3 comprises 14 residues. Germline CDR1 reads SEHNR; CDR2 reads FQNEAQ (reference sequence). The CDR3 region is CASSLVRLNTEAFF. In nucleotides, the CDR3 is TGTGCCAGCAGCTTAGTCAGGCTGAACACTGAAGCTTTCTTT.

The V gene is TRBV7-2, the J gene TRBJ1-1; D remains ambiguous. V lost 5 bases and J 1 base, leaving 14 bases between the germline ends. The CDR3 runs 15 residues. Per germline, CDR1 SGHTA and CDR2 FQGNSA. CDR3 DNA sequence: TGTGCCAGCAGCCCGGAGGCGGCTCGGAACACTGAAGCTTTCTTT. Amino acids: CASSPEAARNTEAFF.

V usage is TRBV5-5 and J usage is TRBJ1-2; the D is unclear. V shed 6 bases and J shed 1 base, with 19 bases lying between them. Per germline, CDR1 SGHKS and CDR2 YYEKEE (reference sequence). This CDR3 region has 16 residues. CDR3 residues: CASTDKSPDLNYGYTF. DNA for the CDR3: TGTGCCAGCACCGACAAATCTCCAGATCTTAACTATGGCTACACCTTC.

The chain couples TRBV29-1 to TRBJ2-3; TRBD1 is a possible D gene (6 bases). Germline CDR1 reads SQVTM; CDR2 reads ANQGSEA. Trimming cost V 3 bases and J 8 bases, with 12 bases left between them. The CDR3 length is 12 residues. The CDR3 region has the DNA TGCAGCGTTGATAGGGGGACGTTTACGCAGTATTTT. Translating gives CSVDRGTFTQYF.

This clone was seen once. V and J are TRBV6-1 and TRBJ1-2; 8 positions match TRBD1. J gave up 8 bases and V 2 bases, and 16 bases lay outside the gene matches. There are 17 residues in the CDR3. Per germline, CDR1 MNHNS and CDR2 SASEGT. CDR3 bases: TGTGCCAGCAGTGAACTGGCAGGGGGCGTAACCCAGGAGGGCTACACCTTC. This sequence encodes CASSELAGGVTQEGYTF.

The chain employs TRBV18 and TRBJ1-4; 8 bases align to TRBD1. Germline CDR1 and CDR2: KGHSH and LQKENI. V shed 0 bases and J 5 bases; nucleotides not matched to a gene: 5. There are 16 residues in the CDR3. CDR3 coding DNA: TGTGCCAGCTCACCACCTGGACAGGGCACAAATGAAAAACTGTTTTTT. Translating it yields CASSPPGQGTNEKLFF.

This CDR3 reads CASRGGRTSSYNSPLHF. DNA for the CDR3: TGTGCCAGCCGAGGAGGACGGACCAGCTCCTATAATTCACCCCTCCACTTT. The chain carries TRBV2 and TRBJ1-6; D gene ambiguous. This CDR3 is 17 amino acids long. With 8 bases removed from V and 0 bases from J, the gap between germline ends came to 17 bases. Per germline, CDR1 SNHLY and CDR2 FYNNEI.

Here the CDR3 reads CASSPDGTGYEQYF. In DNA, the CDR3 is TGTGCCAGCAGCCCGGACGGGACAGGCTACGAGCAGTACTTC. This chain joins TRBV5-6 and TRBJ2-7; TRBD1 matches at 8 bases. This CDR3 is 14 amino acids long. Unmatched junction bases numbered 6, after V lost 4 bases and J lost 3 bases. Germline V gene sequence: CDR1 SGHDT, CDR2 YYEEEE.

This chain joins TRBV4-1 and TRBJ1-1; D possibly corresponds to TRBD1 (6 bases). V was shortened by 3 bases and J by 8 bases, with 13 bases between the two germline ends. This CDR3 is 13 amino acids long. The germline gives CDR1 MGHRA, CDR2 YSYEKL. The CDR3 coding sequence is TGCGCCAGCAGCCATCCAGGGGTTTCAGAAGCTTTCTTT. This codes for CASSHPGVSEAFF.

The chain uses TRBV18 and TRBJ1-1, with D possibly matching TRBD1 (5 bases). From germline, CDR1 is KGHSH and CDR2 LQKENI. The V end was cut by 3 bases, the J end by 2 bases, with 13 bases between. CDR3 length: 15 residues. The CDR3 reads CASSPMRGQNTEAFF. The CDR3 region has the DNA TGTGCCAGCTCACCTATGCGGGGCCAAAACACTGAAGCTTTCTTT.

CDR3 in DNA: TGTGCCAGCAGGCAGCTAGCAGCCGGCAATGAGCAGTTCTTC. Translated, it gives CASRQLAAGNEQFF. The gene calls are TRBV5-8 and TRBJ2-1; a weak D match, TRBD2 (5 bases). V was pared by 5 bases and J by 6 bases, with 15 bases between. Germline CDR1 is SGHTS and CDR2 is YDEGEE. There are 14 residues in the CDR3.

The chain is built from TRBV12-5 and TRBJ2-7; D is unresolved. The CDR3 is 15 residues long. Per the germline V gene, CDR1 is LGHNT and CDR2 is FRNRAP. With 2 bases removed from V and 4 bases from J, the gap between germline ends came to 15 bases. The CDR3, as DNA: TGTGCTAGTGGTTTGAATCTAGGTTCCGAGTACGAGCAGTACTTC. This translates into CASGLNLGSEYEQYF.

The chain combines TRBV4-3 with TRBJ2-3, with D possibly matching TRBD2 (5 bases). The CDR3 runs 16 residues. Germline CDR1 and CDR2: LGHNA and YSLEER. Trimming removed 0 bases from V and 0 bases from J, with 10 bases in between. This CDR3 reads CASSQDGGGSTDTQYF. CDR3 coding DNA: TGCGCCAGCAGCCAAGATGGAGGAGGTAGCACAGATACGCAGTATTTT.

This chain uses TRBV30 with TRBJ2-3; 12 positions match TRBD2. CDR3 length equals 15 residues. J lost 5 bases, V lost 2 bases, and 5 bases had no gene match. Germline V lookup: CDR1 GTSNPN, CDR2 SVGIG (reference sequence). CDR3 sequence: CAWSQTSGGLDTQYF. CDR3 DNA: TGTGCCTGGAGTCAGACTAGCGGGGGACTAGATACGCAGTATTTT.

This clone was counted a single time. The chain recombines TRBV2 with TRBJ1-2, with D unclear. This CDR3 region has 14 residues. V lost 8 bases, J lost 5 bases, and 18 bases lay in between. Germline CDR1 is SNHLY and CDR2 is FYNNEI. The CDR3 spells CASALRIMNYGYTF. CDR3 bases: TGTGCCAGCGCCCTAAGAATCATGAATTATGGCTACACCTTC.